This T cell receptor beta chain comes out of a study of T cell responses to AZD1222 COVID-19 vaccine. Pooling was applied to second doses at about 4 or about 12 weeks. Produced via immunoSEQ multiplex PCR; TCRdb's table is partial and in-frame only. The sample lists about 130,000 clones, 70% to 90% seen once, with 9.5% in the top ten. With 0 bases removed from V and 3 bases from J, the gap between germline ends came to 6 bases. This CDR3 has 14 amino acids. Germline V gene sequence: CDR1 SGHNT, CDR2 YENEEA. The sample here was peripheral blood, taken 28 days after the second AZD1222 dose. This chain uses TRBV11-3 with TRBJ2-1, with D perhaps matching TRBD1 (5 bases). This TCR was sampled from an adult who received the AZD1222 COVID-19 vaccine. CDR3 protein: CASSLDDSYNEQFF. CDR3 DNA: TGTGCCAGCAGCTTAGATGACAGCTACAATGAGCAGTTCTTC.